This T cell receptor beta chain comes out of a study of identical twins listed by TCRdb under 2016. With respect to the entire study: TCR alpha and beta repertoires from monozygotic twins, unrelated adults of various ages and cord blood were deep-sequenced to test whether fetal clonotypes persist. Replicate twin experiments were performed at different times using different library preparation protocols to rule out contamination. Results and caveats for the whole study, not just this receptor: Fewer insertions were carried by abundant cord blood beta clonotypes; a weaker similar trend was observed in young adult naive repertoires, while no such trend was observed in memory repertoires. The excess sharing between twins in beta out-of-frame sequences was weaker because fewer shared sequences reduced the signal-to-noise ratio. Out-of-frame TCR alpha sharing in monozygotic twins was systematically underestimated by recombination models, whereas sharing between unrelated individuals was in agreement with the recombination models. Because the same donors could not be followed over many years, the conclusions relied on cross-sectional statistical analysis. Zero-insertion analyses could be partly confounded by invariant T cells such as MAIT and iNKT, though diverse VJ usage argued against such confounding for most clonotypes. Compared with coincidental sharing between unrelated individuals, an excess of low generation-probability sequences was observed among out-of-frame TCR alpha sequences shared between twins.

Library method: 5' RACE. Sequencing used an Illumina HiSeq 2000. A universal primer binding site was introduced by template switching, and a unique molecular identifier was present in the final cDNA, enabling accurate counting of TCR cDNA molecules. First-strand cDNA for TCR alpha and beta chains was synthesized from specific primers in the conserved constant-segment region. To control for contamination, every cDNA library carried two barcodes: a SMART-Mk sample barcode plus Illumina barcodes. TruSeq adapter sequences along with Illumina sample barcodes were introduced in two successive PCR steps. TCR alpha and beta cDNA libraries were sequenced on the Illumina HiSeq platform with custom primers. Under the source paper's analysis protocol: MiGEC was used to process raw reads and extract unique molecular identifiers, and MiXCR was used to find CDR3 positions. Recombination models were inferred per individual with the repgenHMM and IGoR tools using an EM algorithm. Shared clonotype analysis was performed with the tcR package in R, normalizing sharing by the product of cloneset sizes. To study raw recombination free of thymic and clonal selection effects, out-of-frame nonproductive sequences were analyzed. TCRdb trimmed the raw reads at Q25, called clones with MiXCR and kept productive beta chains. Each entry merges the rows of one CDR3 protein and shows their most common DNA and genes. In this record, the V and J calls reflect TCRdb's handling and not the investigators' own analysis. The sample data list over 600,000 distinct CDR3 sequences, and 21% of these were observed just once. The top ten clones comprise 4.3% of the sample.

For this chain, trimming is 7 bases at the V end and 1 base at the J end, and the number of junction bases without a gene match is 11. From a lookup of the germline V gene, CDR1 and CDR2 are MNHNS and SASEGT. There are 16 amino acids in the CDR3, from cysteine to phenylalanine inclusive. Only the CDR3 DNA is retained, 48 bases long and in frame from the first base. This clonotype turned up a few times. The specificity of this receptor is unknown. No clone much larger than this one lies a single base away; base qualities are absent. Every donor in the study was a healthy Caucasian. Three pairs of female monozygotic twins, all aged about 18 to 30 years, were included in the twin cohort. Peripheral blood mononuclear cells were used as the source from which RNA for TCR libraries was isolated. Another study also made use of these data, one on T cells expressing NK-cell markers. Per that second paper: In sorted CD3+CD56+NKG2C+, CD3+CD56+NKG2C- and CD3+CD56-NKG2C+ T-cell subsets from 7 to 9 donors, TCR beta-chain repertoires were profiled. Seven of the eight sequenced donors were HCMV-seropositive and one was HCMV-seronegative. To restrict sorting to alphabetaTCR-expressing T cells, an anti-gammadeltaTCR antibody was added in several experiments. In several donors, the dominant CD3+CD56+NKG2C+ clonotypes ranked among the top 10 CD8+ clonotypes, making up about 1.0-7.0% of CD8+ T cells. Those dominant clonotypes were again the most abundant among CD3+CD56-NKG2C+ cells in four donors, at about 28.3-60.1%. It remained unclear whether the expanded NKG2C-expressing T cell clones were specific for HCMV antigens. The study sequenced eight donors, all healthy volunteers chosen at random: three men and five women. A commercial ELISA kit detecting HCMV-specific IgG in serum was used to determine HCMV serostatus. For six donors, bulk peripheral blood T-cell repertoires were also sequenced from unsorted PBMC. MIGEC handled demultiplexing of the reads and grouping by UMI, while MiTCR was used to assemble and quantify clonotypes. To exclude erroneous sequences, only TCR cDNA sequences supported by at least two reads were retained. The tcR package was used for downstream repertoire analysis, with clonotypes matched between fractions based on CDR3 nucleotide sequence plus V segment. Antigen specificity was annotated against VDJdb with VDJmatch, allowing one amino acid substitution in CDR3.

Material for sequencing was PBMCs. The receptor was derived from a young woman in good health. The rearranged segments are TRBV6-1 and TRBJ1-2, with 8 central nucleotides matching TRBD1. The bases read TGTGCCAGCATCGGACAGGGCGTAACCTTTAACTATGGCTACACCTTC. Translated, this gives CASIGQGVTFNYGYTF.